The entry that follows covers one T cell receptor beta chain sequence. The antigen is undetermined. Generated by immunoSEQ multiplex PCR, the TCRdb table keeps only in-frame clones and is missing some. The repertoire has a few hundred thousand clones, roughly 88% of them found once; the top ten carry 0.83%. The CDR3 sequence is 15 residues long. The ends were cut back, 7 bases at V and 0 bases at J, with 13 bases in the middle. Per the germline V gene, CDR1 is SNHLY and CDR2 is FYNNEI. The sample originates from a study of cytomegalovirus exposure and HLA in healthy donors. Regarding the study as a whole: The authors enumerated over 150 TCR beta chains as linked to cytomegalovirus. Rare TCR sequences dominated, though some public TCRs recurred in many donors.

The sequence came from a woman aged 18-35 years in good health and CMV-seronegative. This chain connects TRBV2 to TRBJ2-1; possibly TRBD2 for D (5 bases). The sample comprised PBMCs. CDR3 coding DNA: TGTGCCAGCATTATGGACTCGAGCTCCTACAATGAGCAGTTCTTC. This translates into CASIMDSSSYNEQFF. Variable domain in full (rest from reference TRBV2 and TRBJ2-1): EPEVTQTPSHQVTQMGQEVILRCVPISNHLYFYWYRQILGQKVEFLVSFYNNEISEKSEIFDDQFSVERPDGSNFTLKIRSTKLEDSAMYFCASIMDSSSYNEQFFGPGTRLTVL.